Included here is one TCR beta chain sequence, with context. Its antigen remains unidentified. Base quality data are lacking; no much larger clone is found one base away. Libraries were built with the immunoSEQ multiplex PCR assay. For the multiplex PCR, a mixture combining 60 forward primers for TCR Vbeta segments and 13 reverse primers for TCR Jbeta segments was used. Amplification of the CDR3 region of rearranged TCR beta genes was performed with a multiplex PCR assay on genomic DNA. On the Illumina HiSeq System, the amplified TCR beta libraries were sequenced as 87-base-pair reads. As for the original processing: A later analysis counted 75 million to 100 million unique TCR beta chains across the 690 or so repertoires, and around 12 million of these chains were shared by at least two donors. Raw reads were error-corrected and collapsed into unique sequences with a nearest-neighbor algorithm that merged closely related sequences to remove PCR and sequencing errors. V, D and J gene segments were assigned by aligning CDR3 sequences to IMGT reference sequences. Each retained sequence needed at least a six-nucleotide match to both a V gene segment and a J gene segment. Rearrangements were called productive when the CDR3 lacked stop codons and stayed in frame with V and J; all others were non-productive. Following IMGT convention, CDR3 was defined as the stretch from the second conserved V-encoded cysteine up to the conserved J-encoded phenylalanine. Sequences without an unambiguous match to a single V gene segment were excluded from the earlier analysis of 500 to 700 of the donors. An earlier analysis of a few hundred of the donors called V segments functional above 56.7% productive rearrangements and segregating when the between-donor standard deviation exceeded 5%. A statistical classification framework was built to diagnose cytomegalovirus status from the catalog of TCR beta chain sequences. In a later analysis, TCR nucleotide sequences were compared against IMGT/GENE-DB human TR gene sequences so that V and J genes could be assigned. Using the TCRdist pipeline, a later analysis assigned CDR3 sequences along with most-parsimonious VDJ recombination scenarios. In a later analysis, each TCR beta chain was defined by its CDR3 amino acid sequence together with its V-gene family, and reads lacking a unique V-gene family were excluded. A later analysis removed several hundred highly shared, low-generation-probability nucleotide sequences to deal with suspected cross-contamination and a sequencing artifact. For each public chain, a later analysis derived a clonal expansion index from normalized ranks of inferred template counts within each repertoire. In a later analysis, generation probabilities were computed using a VDJ recombination model fitted to out-of-frame rearrangements, and the results were checked against IGoR. Hypergeometric tests were used in a later analysis to score TCR-TCR, TCR-HLA and TCR-CMV co-occurrence, with a repertoire-size bias correction applied to the TCR pairs. False discovery rates were estimated in a later analysis by permuting HLA or CMV assignments 20 times. In a later analysis, co-occurring TCRs were grouped using DBSCAN, and TCRdist sequence similarity was added for clustering within HLA-allele-positive subsets. For co-occurrence clustering, repertoires with fewer than 30,000 or more than 120,000 public chains were excluded, along with roughly 5 repertoires with anomalous nucleotide sharing. TCRdb stores this immuneACCESS table with in-frame sequences only. Part of the clones is absent; in the studies checked, under half of the shortfall reflects unresolved V genes, and no reason is known for the rest. The V and J calls and clone size were taken over from that table, and D and trimming were inferred from the DNA. Counted in this sample were 100,000 or so clones; roughly three quarters of them appeared once. Roughly 4.1% of the sample comes from the top ten.

In total, around 600 healthy bone marrow donors made up the cohort. Cohort members were all nominally healthy when sampled, although unrecorded immune exposures were likely present. The donor tested CMV seronegative, placing the donor among the 350 or so seronegative members of the cohort. A peripheral blood sample was collected from each donor, and TCR beta sequencing was performed on peripheral blood mononuclear cells. The Qiagen DNeasy Blood Extraction Kit was used to extract genomic DNA from the blood cell samples. These data belong to a study of cytomegalovirus exposure and HLA in healthy donors (dated by TCRdb to about 2017). Context from the whole study: An earlier analysis of a few hundred of the donors reported about 260 Gb of sequence data and 95 million to 130 million unique TCR beta sequences obtained from around 190 million T cells. An early release covering approximately 600 HLA-typed donors comprised about 300 gigabases of sequencing data and about 90 million unique TCR sequences. The genetic ancestry cluster associated with self-reported Caucasian donors included roughly four fifths of the approximately 400 genotyped donors. The aim of the study was to test whether cataloging public T cell receptors could identify signatures of past pathogen exposure. The study profiled the T cell repertoires of around 700 subjects by immunosequencing and related them to cytomegalovirus serostatus. Besides the first cohort of 500 to 700 subjects, a separate validation cohort made up of about 120 different subjects was used. To predict cytomegalovirus infection status, the study combined high-throughput TCR immunosequencing, statistical association of individual TCRs with disease status, and machine learning. A later analysis re-analyzed previously published TCR beta repertoires from 660 or so donors and added high-resolution HLA genotyping to study TCR occurrence patterns. In the later analysis, no new phenotypic data were used to find candidate immune exposures; instead, reliance was placed on TCR beta sequences and their occurrence across donors. An earlier analysis of around 540 of the donors applied high-throughput TCR beta sequencing to assess whether each TCR beta V gene segment acted as functional or pseudogenic. Alongside the repertoire data, information on donor age, sex, ethnicity and CMV serostatus was compiled. Genome-wide SNP genotypes for about 60% of the roughly 700 donors were used in a later genetic analysis, which treated that subset as a discovery cohort. All discovery cohort repertoires had been generated on a single sequencing platform. HLA typing covered class I and class II loci at four-digit resolution. The number of typed donors differed by locus: roughly 620-640 for A, B, C, DRB1 and DQB1; approximately 530 for DQA1; approximately 600 for DPA1; and about 470 for DPB1. Roughly five DR-DQ haplotypes were handled as single units for association and clustering, since linkage in the cohort was strong. Across approximately 400 genotyped donors of the cohort, an average of approximately 220,000 unique TCR beta nucleotide sequences per donor were sequenced, and approximately 19% of those sequences were non-productive. The research as a whole found: A total of roughly 160 TCR beta chains were listed by the study as associated with cytomegalovirus. At a false discovery rate of 0.05, a later analysis linked some 18,000 TCR beta sequences to specific HLA alleles. When HLA alleles, especially DR and DQ, strongly co-occurred, TCR associations were difficult to assign to individual alleles. A further reported finding was that TCR beta sequences accurately predicted the HLA-A and HLA-B alleles for most subjects in the first cohort. In a later genetic analysis, fewer N-insertions in productive TCRs were reported among donors in an Asian-associated ancestry cluster than the approximately 630-donor mean. It was suggested by the authors that the approach could potentially be generalized to other disease states and immunological phenotypes. In a later analysis, the rate of TCR association differed among HLA loci, with DRB1 alleles having the most associated TCRs and HLA-C alleles having the fewest. A few of the identified cytomegalovirus-associated TCR beta chains were confirmed in vitro to be specific for cytomegalovirus antigens. Most TCR sequences were observed very rarely across donors, whereas some public TCRs were present in many individuals. An association between a missense DCLRE1C variant and V-gene and J-gene trimming of TCR beta chains was found in a later genetic analysis and replicated in an independent cohort. Sequencing depth was assumed to be roughly uniform across donors in the presence/absence analyses, though that assumption may not hold. Most CMV-associated TCR beta chains appeared to be HLA-restricted in a later analysis, and the HLA associations seemed to be driven largely by CMV exposure. An earlier analysis of 587 of the donors showed that most TCR beta V segments appeared in productive rearrangements either about 87% or about 30% of the time, which broadly matched IMGT annotations. A group of highly shared sequence variants was considered likely to be a technical artifact of the sequencing pipeline. In a later analysis, HLA-associated TCR beta chains were found to be more clonally expanded and to have lower generation probabilities than equally common non-associated chains. Linkage disequilibrium might explain the correlated functional status among segregating V segments, but an unknown experimental factor could not be excluded. The classifier was reported to diagnose cytomegalovirus status with high specificity and sensitivity in both the original and validation cohorts. Because counts were too low, about 18 rarely observed V segments, including chromosome 9 orphons, were excluded from the earlier analysis of a few hundred of the donors. Only TCR beta chains were sequenced in this cohort, and the absence of alpha or paired-chain data limited detectable features. Because HLA typing was missing for some donors at each locus, association tests included only the typed subset. Several of the top co-occurrence clusters appeared to be linked to parvovirus B19, influenza, CMV and Epstein-Barr virus, according to a later analysis. CMV serostatus was the only immune exposure information available for the cohort.

Sequenced sample: PBMCs. This sequence originates from a man aged 35 to 55 in good health and CMV-seronegative.

For the CDR3, the sequence is CASSPQTDYNSPLHF. The nucleotides read TGTGCCAGCAGTCCCCAGACAGACTATAATTCACCCCTCCACTTT. In this chain, TRBV6-1 is recombined with TRBJ1-6; TRBD1 is a weak D gene call, 5 bases matching. In the germline V gene, CDR1 corresponds to MNHNS and CDR2 to SASEGT. Taken from cysteine to phenylalanine, the CDR3 has 15 residues. Only the CDR3 DNA is retained, 45 bases long and in frame from the first base. V is clipped by 5 bases and J by 3 bases, and the sequence between their germline boundaries is 11 bases long.